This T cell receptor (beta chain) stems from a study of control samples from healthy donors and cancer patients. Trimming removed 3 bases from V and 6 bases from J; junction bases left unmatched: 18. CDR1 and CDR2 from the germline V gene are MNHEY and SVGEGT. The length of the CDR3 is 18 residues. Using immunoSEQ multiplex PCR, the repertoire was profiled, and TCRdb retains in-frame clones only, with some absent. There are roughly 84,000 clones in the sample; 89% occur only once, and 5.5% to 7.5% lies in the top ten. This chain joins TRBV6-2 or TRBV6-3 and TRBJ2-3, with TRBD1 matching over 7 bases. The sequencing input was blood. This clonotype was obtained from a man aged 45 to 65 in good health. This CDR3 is CASSYLLKRQGSGDTQYF. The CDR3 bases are TGTGCCAGCAGTTATCTACTCAAAAGACAGGGTTCGGGCGATACGCAGTATTTT.